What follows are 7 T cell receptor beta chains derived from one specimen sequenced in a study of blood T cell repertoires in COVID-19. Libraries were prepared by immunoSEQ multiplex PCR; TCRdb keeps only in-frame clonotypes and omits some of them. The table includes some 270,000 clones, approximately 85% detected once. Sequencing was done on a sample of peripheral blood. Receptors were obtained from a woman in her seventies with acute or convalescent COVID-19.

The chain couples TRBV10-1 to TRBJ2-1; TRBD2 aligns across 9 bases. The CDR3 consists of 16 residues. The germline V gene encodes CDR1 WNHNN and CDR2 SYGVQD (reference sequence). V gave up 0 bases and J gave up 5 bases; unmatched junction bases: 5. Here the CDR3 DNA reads TGCGCCAGCAGTGAGTCGAGCGGGGGGCGAAACAATGAGCAGTTCTTC. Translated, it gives CASSESSGGRNNEQFF.

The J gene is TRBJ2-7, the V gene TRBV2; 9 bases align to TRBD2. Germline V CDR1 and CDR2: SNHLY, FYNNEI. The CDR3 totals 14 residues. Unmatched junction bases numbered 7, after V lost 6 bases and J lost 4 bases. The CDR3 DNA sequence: TGTGCCAGCAGGCCAGGCGGGGGGGCTTACGAGCAGTACTTC. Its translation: CASRPGGGAYEQYF.

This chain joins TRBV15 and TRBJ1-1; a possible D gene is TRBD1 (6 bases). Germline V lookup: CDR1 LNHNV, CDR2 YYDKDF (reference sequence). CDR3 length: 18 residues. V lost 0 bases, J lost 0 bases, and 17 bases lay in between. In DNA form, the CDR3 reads TGTGCCACCAGCAGAGATCGTGCGGGGGCGGGGATGAACACTGAAGCTTTCTTT. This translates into CATSRDRAGAGMNTEAFF. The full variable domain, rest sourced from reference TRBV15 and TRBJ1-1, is DAMVIQNPRYQVTQFGKPVTLSCSQTLNHNVMYWYQQKSSQAPKLLFHYYDKDFNNEADTPDNFQSRRPNTSFCFLDIRSPGLGDTAMYLCATSRDRAGAGMNTEAFFGQGTRLTVV.

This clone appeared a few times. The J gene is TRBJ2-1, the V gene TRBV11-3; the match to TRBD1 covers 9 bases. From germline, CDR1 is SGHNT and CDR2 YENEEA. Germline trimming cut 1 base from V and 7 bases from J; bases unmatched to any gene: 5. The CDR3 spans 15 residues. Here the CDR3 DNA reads TGTGCCAGCAGCTTAGGACAGGGGGAAGGAAATGAGCAGTTCTTC. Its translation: CASSLGQGEGNEQFF.

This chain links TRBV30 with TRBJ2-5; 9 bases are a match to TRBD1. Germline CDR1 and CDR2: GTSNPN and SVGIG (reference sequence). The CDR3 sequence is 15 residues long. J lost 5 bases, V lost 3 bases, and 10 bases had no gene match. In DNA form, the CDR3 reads TGTGCCTGGAGCGGCGACAGGGGGATAGGGGAGACCCAGTACTTC. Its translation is CAWSGDRGIGETQYF.

The CDR3 spells CASKTGGGNQPQHF. The CDR3 DNA sequence: TGTGCCAGCAAAACAGGGGGGGGCAATCAGCCCCAGCATTTT. The chain carries TRBV2 and TRBJ1-5, with 8 bases lining up with TRBD1. The CDR3 runs 14 residues. CDR1 SNHLY and CDR2 FYNNEI come from the germline V gene. V shed 7 bases, J shed 2 bases, and the junction held 4 bases outside the gene matches.

Here the CDR3 reads CASSVDIGVVPEKLFF. In DNA form, the CDR3 reads TGTGCCAGCAGCGTAGACATAGGGGTAGTGCCTGAAAAACTGTTTTTT. The chain is built from TRBV9 and TRBJ1-4, with D perhaps TRBD1 (5 bases). The CDR3 covers 16 residues. Germline CDR1 and CDR2: SGDLS and YYNGEE. V lost 0 bases to trimming and J lost 7 bases, with 16 bases between them.